The rows below give T cell receptor beta chains drawn from one sample of a study of tumor-infiltrating lymphocytes in localized non-small cell lung cancer. Data came from immunoSEQ multiplex PCR; TCRdb stores just in-frame clones and leaves some out. This sample has under 15,000 clones, with around 65% found just once. The specimen was lung tumor tissue. These receptors were taken from a human donor with non-small cell lung cancer. The CDR3 runs from the conserved cysteine through the conserved F or W. Fields, in order: CDR3 length, D gene, J gene, V gene, clone size, CDR3 DNA, CDR3 protein. The D gene is left open where the match is weak. Expanded clones are given a class, and other clones once, few, many or no size at all.

>16|TRBD1|TRBJ1-1|TRBV7-2|few
TGTGCCAGCAGCTTAGTGGGGACAGGGTTTACCACTGAAGCTTTCTTT
CASSLVGTGFTTEAFF
>12|NA|TRBJ1-2|TRBV19|NA
TGTGCCAGTAGTACGCCCGGCTATGGCTACACCTTC
CASSTPGYGYTF
>15|TRBD1|TRBJ1-2|TRBV7-2|NA
TGTGCCAGCAGCTCTTCGGACAGGCCAAACTATGGCTACACCTTC
CASSSSDRPNYGYTF
>14|TRBD1|TRBJ2-3|TRBV6-5|NA
TGTGCCAGCAGTCATCCAGGGGGTGGAGATACGCAGTATTTT
CASSHPGGGDTQYF
>16|NA|TRBJ1-1|TRBV6-1|NA
TGTGCCAGCAGTGAAGGGCCTCGGGGGGGTGGTACTGAAGCTTTCTTT
CASSEGPRGGGTEAFF
>16|NA|TRBJ2-7|TRBV9|medium-sized
TGTGCCAGCAGCGTAGAAGGGGGGGCGGGATCCTACGAGCAGTACTTC
CASSVEGGAGSYEQYF
>14|TRBD1|TRBJ2-3|TRBV9|NA
TGTGCCAGCAGCTTTAGGACAGGGCAAGATACGCAGTATTTT
CASSFRTGQDTQYF
>16|TRBD1|TRBJ1-5|TRBV10-1|NA
TGCGCCAGCAGTGATACCGGGACAGGGGGTAATCAGCCCCAGCATTTT
CASSDTGTGGNQPQHF
>14|NA|TRBJ1-1|TRBV5-4|medium-sized
TGTGCCAGCAGCGTGGACACATTGGGCACTGAAGCTTTCTTT
CASSVDTLGTEAFF
>15|NA|TRBJ2-7|TRBV6-6|few
TGTGCCAGCAGTTACCCCGACGGCAGCTCCTACGAGCAGTACTTC
CASSYPDGSSYEQYF
>14|NA|TRBJ2-1|TRBV27|medium-sized
TGTGCCAGCAGTCGGACTCGTTCCTACAATGAGCAGTTCTTC
CASSRTRSYNEQFF
>17|TRBD2|TRBJ2-7|TRBV7-2|NA
TGTGCCAGCAGCTACACGGGACTAGCGGATAAAGCCTACGAGCAGTACTTC
CASSYTGLADKAYEQYF
>14|TRBD1|TRBJ2-1|TRBV6-4|NA
TGTGCCAGCAGCGTCGGACAGGGTGGCAATGAGCAGTTCTTC
CASSVGQGGNEQFF
>17|NA|TRBJ1-4|TRBV4-3|NA
TGCGCCAGCAGCCAAGAAGGTCTCATGACAGTAAATGAAAAACTGTTTTTT
CASSQEGLMTVNEKLFF
>14|NA|TRBJ1-2|TRBV6-5|NA
TGTGCCAGCAGTTCACAGGGCTTTCTCTATGGCTACACCTTC
CASSSQGFLYGYTF
>15|TRBD1|TRBJ1-1|TRBV6-5|NA
TGTGCCAGCAGTTACTCGTCCCAGGGGGGACATTTAGCTTTCTTT
CASSYSSQGGHLAFF
>12|NA|TRBJ1-1|TRBV6-5|medium-sized
TGTGCCAGCAGTTACTGGGGAGAGGACGCTTTCTTT
CASSYWGEDAFF
>15|NA|TRBJ2-6|TRBV2|medium-sized
TGTGCCAGCAGTGACGGAATCTCTGGGGCCAACGTCCTGACTTTC
CASSDGISGANVLTF
>15|NA|TRBJ2-3|TRBV7-9|NA
TGTGCCAGCACCATAGGGTTGGGAAGCACAGATACGCAGTATTTT
CASTIGLGSTDTQYF
>13|NA|TRBJ1-3|TRBV5-4|NA
TGTGCCAGCAGCTTGGCCGAAGGAAACACCATATATTTT
CASSLAEGNTIYF
>14|NA|TRBJ2-5|TRBV19|NA
TGTGCCAGTAGTATCGTGCTAACCAAAGAGACCCAGTACTTC
CASSIVLTKETQYF
>14|TRBD1|TRBJ2-1|TRBV10-3|NA
TGTGCCACAACCCCGGGACAGGGGGTTCATGAGCAGTTCTTC
CATTPGQGVHEQFF
>12|NA|TRBJ1-1|TRBV7-9|NA
TGTGCCAGCAGCTGGGGCGACACTGAAGCTTTCTTT
CASSWGDTEAFF
>17|TRBD1|TRBJ1-6|TRBV19|NA
TGTGCCAGTAGGGACCTCCAGGGGGCGACCTATAATTCACCCCTCCACTTT
CASRDLQGATYNSPLHF
>16|TRBD2|TRBJ2-1|TRBV19|NA
TGTGCCAGTAGTGGCAGACTAGCGGGGGGATACAATGAGCAGTTCTTC
CASSGRLAGGYNEQFF
>14|NA|TRBJ2-5|TRBV9|NA
TGTGCCAGCAGCGTAACAGCCGGTGAAGAGACCCAGTACTTC
CASSVTAGEETQYF
>10|NA|TRBJ1-1|TRBV20-1|NA
TGCAGTGCGGGGAACACTGAAGCTTTCTTT
CSAGNTEAFF
>14|NA|TRBJ1-6|TRBV12-5|medium-sized
TGTGCTAGTGGTTTGGGGGACGCTTATAGGCCCCTCCACTTT
CASGLGDAYRPLHF
>14|NA|TRBJ1-5|TRBV9|NA
TGTGCCAGCAGCGCGGCAGGGTCAGGGCAGCCCCAGCATTTT
CASSAAGSGQPQHF
>14|NA|TRBJ2-7|TRBV11-1|few
TGTGCCAGCAGCCCGGGAGAGGAAATCTACGAGCAGTACTTC
CASSPGEEIYEQYF
>14|NA|TRBJ1-2|TRBV29-1|NA
TGCAGCGTTGGCGACAGGAGTACTAACTATGGCTACACCTTC
CSVGDRSTNYGYTF
>15|NA|TRBJ1-3|TRBV5-6|NA
TGTGCCAGCAGCACCACGGTAGGCTCTGGAAACACCATATATTTT
CASSTTVGSGNTIYF
>13|NA|TRBJ1-1|TRBV5-1|NA
TGCGCCAGCAGCTTGGAGGCACCCACTGAAGCTTTCTTT
CASSLEAPTEAFF
>15|TRBD1|TRBJ1-2|TRBV2|NA
TGTGCCAGCAGTGTCCGCGGACAGGGAGGAGATGGCTACACCTTC
CASSVRGQGGDGYTF
>15|NA|TRBJ1-2|TRBV5-6|NA
TGTGCCAGCAACGGGATAGCAGGGGCTAACTATGGCTACACCTTC
CASNGIAGANYGYTF
>16|TRBD2|TRBJ2-5|TRBV5-1|NA
TGCGCCAGCAGCCAGACGCGGGGGGGAGGTGGAGAGACCCAGTACTTC
CASSQTRGGGGETQYF
>12|NA|TRBJ2-3|TRBV19|NA
TGTGCCAGTAGTATGGAACAAGATACGCAGTATTTT
CASSMEQDTQYF
>14|TRBD1|TRBJ2-3|TRBV10-3|NA
TGTGCCACCAAAGGGGACAGGGCCACAGATACGCAGTATTTT
CATKGDRATDTQYF
>16|NA|TRBJ1-1|TRBV14|NA
TGTGCCAGCAGCCAAGATCCACTCCACCCGAACACTGAAGCTTTCTTT
CASSQDPLHPNTEAFF
>15|TRBD2|TRBJ2-1|TRBV7-9|NA
TGTGCCAGCAGCTTTTCTCTAGCGGATCACAATGAGCAGTTCTTC
CASSFSLADHNEQFF
>17|TRBD2|TRBJ2-5|TRBV7-9|NA
TGTGCCAGCAGTTTGTGGGTCGGACTAGCGGGACGTGATGGACGGTACTTC
CASSLWVGLAGRDGRYF
>11|NA|TRBJ1-1|TRBV30|few
TGTGCCTGCAAACGAGGAACTGAAGCTTTCTTT
CACKRGTEAFF
>17|NA|TRBJ2-5|TRBV4-2|few
TGTGCCAGCAGCCAAGATGGGACAACTACCTTCCAAGAGACCCAGTACTTC
CASSQDGTTTFQETQYF
>12|TRBD1|TRBJ1-1|TRBV6-1|few
TGTGCCAGCAAAAGGTCAGGGGGTGAAGCTTTCTTT
CASKRSGGEAFF
>15|NA|TRBJ1-5|TRBV6-6|NA
TGTGCCAGCATCCCTGAGATTTATAGCAATCAGCCCCAGCATTTT
CASIPEIYSNQPQHF
>13|TRBD1|TRBJ2-7|TRBV7-2|NA
TGTGCCAGCGGGAGACAGGGCTGGAGCGAGCAGTACTTC
CASGRQGWSEQYF
>15|NA|TRBJ1-2|TRBV11-2|once
TGTGCCAGCAGCTTAGCGGGGGCCTCTGACTATGGCTACACCTTC
CASSLAGASDYGYTF
>15|TRBD1|TRBJ2-7|TRBV19|NA
TGTGCCAGTAGTTCGGGACAGGGAAACTCCTACGAGCAGTACTTC
CASSSGQGNSYEQYF
>14|TRBD1|TRBJ1-1|TRBV19|few
TGTGCCAGTATCCCAAAGGGCAGGGGGCAAGAAGCTTTCTTT
CASIPKGRGQEAFF